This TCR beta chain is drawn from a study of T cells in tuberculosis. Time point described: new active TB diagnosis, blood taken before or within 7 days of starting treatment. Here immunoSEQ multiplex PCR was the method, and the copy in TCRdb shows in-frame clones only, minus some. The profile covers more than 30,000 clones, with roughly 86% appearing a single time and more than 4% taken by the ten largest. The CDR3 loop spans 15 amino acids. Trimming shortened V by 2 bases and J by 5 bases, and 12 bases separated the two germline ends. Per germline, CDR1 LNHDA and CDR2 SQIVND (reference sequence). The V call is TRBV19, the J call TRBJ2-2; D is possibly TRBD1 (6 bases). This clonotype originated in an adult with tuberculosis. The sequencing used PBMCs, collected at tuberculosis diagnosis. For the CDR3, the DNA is TGTGCCAGTAGTATAAACGCAGGGGCAACCGGGGAGCTGTTTTTT. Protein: CASSINAGATGELFF.